Presented here are 10 T cell receptor beta chains from one specimen sequenced in a study of blood T cell repertoires in COVID-19. The protocol was immunoSEQ multiplex PCR, while the TCRdb copy is restricted to in-frame clones and leaves out a portion. The top ten clones hold less than 4% of a sample with over 120,000 clones, approximately 84% of them seen once. The sample was peripheral blood. Receptor source: a woman aged 55-70 years with acute or convalescent COVID-19.

The rearrangement links TRBV28 to TRBJ1-5, with TRBD1 identical over 8 bases. The CDR3 is 13 amino acids. Per the germline V gene, CDR1 is MDHEN and CDR2 is SYDVKM. With V trimmed by 6 bases and J by 4 bases, 2 bases remained unmatched. CDR3 loop: CASSRTGNQPQHF. The CDR3 DNA follows: TGTGCCAGCAGCCGGACAGGGAATCAGCCCCAGCATTTT.

The rearrangement uses TRBV9 and TRBJ1-2; D is possibly TRBD1 (6 bases). Germline V gene lookup returns CDR1 SGDLS and CDR2 YYNGEE. CDR3 length: 18 residues. V lost 1 base, J lost 7 bases, and 26 bases lay in between. The CDR3: CASSVLPGTKNHDGGYTF. For the CDR3, the DNA is TGTGCCAGCAGCGTACTTCCCGGGACAAAAAACCACGACGGTGGCTACACCTTC.

The V and J genes are TRBV28 and TRBJ1-4; D remains ambiguous. The V and J ends lost 6 bases and 7 bases respectively, with 9 bases between them. There are 12 residues in the CDR3. Germline-derived CDR1 and CDR2 are MDHEN and SYDVKM. The CDR3 here is CASSEAVEKLFF. CDR3 nucleotides: TGTGCCAGCAGCGAAGCTGTTGAAAAACTGTTTTTT.

The V gene is TRBV25-1, the J gene TRBJ2-1, with TRBD1 matching over 11 bases. Per germline, CDR1 MGHDK and CDR2 SYGVNS. V was pared by 6 bases and J by 7 bases, with 5 bases of the junction left unmatched. The CDR3 is 14 amino acids. CDR3 region: CASRRTGGLNEQFF. The CDR3 region has the DNA TGTGCCAGCAGGCGGACAGGGGGCTTGAATGAGCAGTTCTTC.

This chain connects TRBV30 to TRBJ2-7; maybe TRBD1 (5 bases). Trimming removed 1 base from V and 0 bases from J, with 7 bases in between. CDR1 and CDR2 (germline): GTSNPN, SVGIG (reference sequence). This CDR3 is built from 13 residues. The CDR3 loop reads CAWSEGASYEQYF. The CDR3 DNA reads as TGTGCCTGGAGTGAAGGGGCCTCCTACGAGCAGTACTTC.

With regard to this clone: Other nucleotide sequences in the sample specify the same CDR3. V usage is TRBV3-1 (or the pseudogene TRBV3-2) and J usage is TRBJ1-1, with a tentative D call TRBD1 (5 bases). Germline V gene lookup returns CDR1 LGHDT and CDR2 YNNKEL (reference sequence). This CDR3 is built from 14 residues. The V gene lost 1 base and the J gene lost 1 base, with 7 bases spanning the gap. For the CDR3, the DNA is TGTGCCAGCAGCCAAGTTAGGGGGAACACTGAAGCTTTCTTT. Its protein product is CASSQVRGNTEAFF.

V is TRBV5-4 and J is TRBJ1-2; TRBD1 matches 10 bases. The CDR3 has 17 amino acids. The J segment lost 0 bases and the V segment lost 4 bases, leaving 9 bases of the junction unmatched. From germline, CDR1 is SGHNT and CDR2 YYREEE (reference sequence). The CDR3, as DNA: TGTGCCAGCAGCCCTGGGACAGGGGAAGGTGCTAACTATGGCTACACCTTC. It is translated as CASSPGTGEGANYGYTF.

The CDR3 region is CASSMTGDTEAFF. The CDR3 DNA reads as TGTGCCAGCAGTATGACAGGCGACACTGAAGCTTTCTTT. The rearrangement uses TRBV25-1 and TRBJ1-1; a possible D gene is TRBD1 (6 bases). The V end was cut by 5 bases, the J end by 3 bases, with 10 bases between. CDR1 is MGHDK and CDR2 is SYGVNS in the germline V gene. This CDR3 has 13 amino acids. Using reference TRBV25-1 and TRBJ1-1 for the parts outside the CDR3, the full variable domain is EADIYQTPRYLVIGTGKKITLECSQTMGHDKMYWYQQDPGMELHLIHYSYGVNSTEKGDLSSESTVSRIRTEHFPLTLESARPSHTSQYLCASSMTGDTEAFFGQGTRLTVV.

The genes are TRBV29-1 and TRBJ1-1; D remains ambiguous. CDR1 and CDR2 from the germline V gene are SQVTM and ANQGSEA. Deletions cut 4 bases from V and 11 bases from J, with 23 bases between. This CDR3 is built from 14 residues. Here the CDR3 reads CSVAPSGAPSSAFF. The CDR3 DNA reads as TGCAGCGTTGCTCCATCGGGAGCCCCATCGTCGGCTTTCTTT. The complete variable domain, with remaining parts taken from reference TRBV29-1 and TRBJ1-1, reads SAVISQKPSRDICQRGTSLTIQCQVDSQVTMMFWYRQQPGQSLTLIATANQGSEATYESGFVIDKFPISRPNLTFSTLTVSNMSPEDSSIYLCSVAPSGAPSSAFFGQGTRLTVV.

This chain connects TRBV4-2 to TRBJ2-7; a weak D match, TRBD1 (5 bases). The CDR3 covers 12 residues. The V gene lost 4 bases and the J gene lost 5 bases, with 9 bases spanning the gap. Germline assignment: CDR1 LGHNA and CDR2 YNFKEQ. The CDR3 protein is CASSLGENEQYF. The CDR3 DNA reads as TGTGCCAGCAGCCTAGGGGAAAACGAGCAGTACTTC.